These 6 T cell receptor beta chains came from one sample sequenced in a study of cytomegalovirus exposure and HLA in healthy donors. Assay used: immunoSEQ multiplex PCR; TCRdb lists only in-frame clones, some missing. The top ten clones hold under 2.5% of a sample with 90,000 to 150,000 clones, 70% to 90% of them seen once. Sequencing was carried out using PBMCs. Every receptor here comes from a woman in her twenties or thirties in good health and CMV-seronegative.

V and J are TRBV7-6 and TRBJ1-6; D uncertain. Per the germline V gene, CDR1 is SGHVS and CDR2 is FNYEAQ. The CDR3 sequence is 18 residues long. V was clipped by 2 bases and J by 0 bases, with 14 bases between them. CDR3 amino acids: CASSLRHRSSSYNSPLHF. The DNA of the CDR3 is TGTGCCAGCAGCTTACGACATAGAAGCAGCTCCTATAATTCACCCCTCCACTTT.

CDR3 DNA sequence: TGCAGTGCTAGTATTAATGAAGCTTTCTTT. Its translation is CSASINEAFF. The chain carries TRBV20-1 and TRBJ1-1; D ambiguous. Between the trimmed V and J ends, which lost 3 bases and 7 bases, there was a span of 6 bases. This CDR3 contains 10 residues. CDR1 is DFQATT, CDR2 SNEGSKA, per germline (reference sequence).

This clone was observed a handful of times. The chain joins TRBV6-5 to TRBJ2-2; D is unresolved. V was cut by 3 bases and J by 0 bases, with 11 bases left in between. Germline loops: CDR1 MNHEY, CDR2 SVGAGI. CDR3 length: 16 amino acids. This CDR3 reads CASSYLSFSNTGELFF. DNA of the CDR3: TGTGCCAGCAGTTATCTTAGCTTTTCGAACACCGGGGAGCTGTTTTTT.

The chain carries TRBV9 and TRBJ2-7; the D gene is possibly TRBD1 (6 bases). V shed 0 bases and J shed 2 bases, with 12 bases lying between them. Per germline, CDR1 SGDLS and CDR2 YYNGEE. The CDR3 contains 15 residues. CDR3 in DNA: TGTGCCAGCAGCGTAGGGGGACACCTCACCTACGAGCAGTACTTC. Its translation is CASSVGGHLTYEQYF.

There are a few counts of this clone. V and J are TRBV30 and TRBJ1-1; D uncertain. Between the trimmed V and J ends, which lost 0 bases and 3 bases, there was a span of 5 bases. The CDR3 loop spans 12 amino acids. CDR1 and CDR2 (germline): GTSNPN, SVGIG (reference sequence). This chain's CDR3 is CAWSVSYTEAFF. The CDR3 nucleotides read TGTGCCTGGAGTGTATCCTACACTGAAGCTTTCTTT.

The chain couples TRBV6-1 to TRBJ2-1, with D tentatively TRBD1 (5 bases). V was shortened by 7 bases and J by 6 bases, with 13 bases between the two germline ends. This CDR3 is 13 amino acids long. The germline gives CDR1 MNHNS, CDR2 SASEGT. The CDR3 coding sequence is TGTGCCAGCACAAAGGGGCCTGGCAATGAGCAGTTCTTC. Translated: CASTKGPGNEQFF.